What follows are 10 T cell receptor beta chains derived from one specimen sequenced in a study of CD8 T cells in Susac syndrome. RNA, at roughly 0.45 to 1 ug, was reverse transcribed with random hexamers. TCRdb passed the immunoSEQ multiplex PCR reads through MiXCR, listing each CDR3 protein once. The sample lists about 110,000 distinct CDR3 sequences, less than 95% seen once, with about 0.42% in the top ten. Sequenced sample: CD8+ T cells from PBMCs. Receptor source: a human donor with Susac syndrome.

This chain connects TRBV6-4 to TRBJ2-2; D is possibly TRBD2 (6 bases). V gave up 6 bases and J gave up 6 bases, with 11 bases separating them. The germline V gene has CDR1 MRHNA and CDR2 SNTAGT. The CDR3 length is 13 residues. The CDR3 region is CASSFTSSGELFF. CDR3 DNA: TGTGCCAGCAGCTTCACTAGCTCCGGGGAGCTGTTTTTT.

The chain has TRBV7-2 and TRBJ2-3, with D unresolved. This CDR3 is 15 amino acids long. V gave up 3 bases and J gave up 0 bases, with 10 bases separating them. Germline V CDR1 and CDR2: SGHTA, FQGNSA. The chain's CDR3 is CASSLGSSSTDTQYF. Written as DNA, the CDR3 is TGTGCCAGCAGCTTGGGCTCGTCTAGCACAGATACGCAGTATTTT.

This chain links TRBV27 with TRBJ2-5, with TRBD1 matching 9 bases. Trimming cost V 6 bases and J 6 bases; bases outside gene matches: 5. In germline, CDR1 is MNHEY, CDR2 SMNVEV (reference sequence). CDR3 length: 13 residues. DNA for the CDR3: TGTGCCAGCAGCCCCGGGACAGGGAAGACCCAGTACTTC. This translates into CASSPGTGKTQYF.

The chain recombines TRBV5-6 with TRBJ1-1, with D uncertain. The length of the CDR3 is 13 residues. Germline loops: CDR1 SGHDT, CDR2 YYEEEE. The V end lost 1 base, the J end lost 0 bases, and 4 bases lay between the germline ends. This CDR3 reads CASSLWVNTEAFF. CDR3 nucleotides: TGTGCCAGCAGCTTGTGGGTGAACACTGAAGCTTTCTTT.

This rearrangement joins TRBV19 to TRBJ2-4; the match to TRBD1 covers 9 bases. Per germline, CDR1 LNHDA and CDR2 SQIVND (reference sequence). The V gene end was trimmed by 5 bases and the J gene end by 0 bases; junction bases not matched to a gene: 11. The CDR3 has 18 residues. CDR3 region: CASSSDRGKDLAKNIQYF. CDR3 bases: TGTGCCAGTAGTTCGGACAGGGGAAAGGACCTAGCCAAAAACATTCAGTACTTC.

V gene TRBV4-1 combines with J gene TRBJ1-2, with D perhaps TRBD1 (5 bases). The length of the CDR3 is 15 residues. Per the germline V gene, CDR1 is MGHRA and CDR2 is YSYEKL. The germline V and J ends were trimmed by 0 bases and 0 bases, with 8 bases remaining between them. The CDR3 bases are TGCGCCAGCAGCCAAGATGGGGCAACTAACTATGGCTACACCTTC. Translated: CASSQDGATNYGYTF.

This rearrangement joins TRBV9 to TRBJ2-5; D gene uncertain. Germline V CDR1 and CDR2: SGDLS, YYNGEE. The V gene lost 1 base and the J gene lost 0 bases, with 7 bases spanning the gap. The CDR3 contains 14 residues. The CDR3 here is CASSVWDNQETQYF. The CDR3 region has the DNA TGTGCCAGCAGCGTATGGGATAACCAAGAGACCCAGTACTTC.

This chain joins TRBV27 and TRBJ2-6, with D maybe TRBD1 (6 bases). The V gene lost 7 bases and the J gene lost 0 bases, with 10 bases spanning the gap. CDR3 length: 15 amino acids. The germline V gene has CDR1 MNHEY and CDR2 SMNVEV (reference sequence). CDR3 amino acids: CASKTGISGANVLTF. CDR3 coding DNA: TGTGCCAGCAAAACAGGGATCTCTGGGGCCAACGTCCTGACTTTC. The full variable domain, with the rest looked up from reference TRBV27 and TRBJ2-6, is EAQVTQNPRYLITVTGKKLTVTCSQNMNHEYMSWYRQDPGLGLRQIYYSMNVEVTDKGDVPEGYKVSRKEKRNFPLILESPSPNQTSLYFCASKTGISGANVLTFGAGSRLTVL.

V is TRBV12-3 or TRBV12-4 and J is TRBJ1-5; 7 positions match TRBD1. The CDR3 runs to 13 residues. The trim removed 5 bases at V and 6 bases at J, leaving 4 bases unmatched. Here the CDR3 reads CASSPGGGQPQHF. For the CDR3, the DNA is TGTGCCAGCAGTCCAGGGGGTGGTCAGCCCCAGCATTTT.

CDR3 DNA sequence: TGTGCCAGCAGTCAGGACAGGGTGAACACTGAAGCTTTCTTT. It encodes CASSQDRVNTEAFF. The gene calls are TRBV25-1 and TRBJ1-1; 8 bases align to TRBD1. With V trimmed by 5 bases and J by 0 bases, 2 bases remained unmatched. Germline CDR1 is MGHDK and CDR2 is SYGVNS. The CDR3 is 14 residues long.